The clone carrying this T cell receptor (beta chain) was seen only a few times. Germline V gene sequence: CDR1 SGHVS, CDR2 FQNEAQ. Trimming took 3 bases from V and 5 from J, leaving 13 bases between them. This CDR3 is built from 15 residues. A second PCR of roughly 7 to 11 cycles used a sample-barcoded 5' primer and a J-beta primer mix. In TCRdb, the 5' RACE reads were re-called with MiXCR into one record per CDR3 protein. The table has around 520,000 distinct CDR3 sequences, about 29% seen once. These data are taken from a study of blood T cells in healthy people across ages. This sample was shared with a second study, whose subject was T cells of mothers and their children.

This sequence joins TRBV7-8 and TRBJ1-4, with D uncertain. The clonotype comes from a boy aged 2-15 years in good health. Sequenced sample: blood. The CDR3, as DNA: TGTGCCAGCAGCTTCGACGGTTTGGAGAATGAAAAACTGTTTTTT. Translated: CASSFDGLENEKLFF. Combining the CDR3 with reference TRBV7-8 and TRBJ1-4 gives the whole variable domain GAGVSQSPRYKVAKRGQDVALRCDPISGHVSLFWYQQALGQGPEFLTYFQNEAQLDKSGLPSDRFFAERPEGSVSTLKIQRTQQEDSAVYLCASSFDGLENEKLFFGSGTQLSVL.